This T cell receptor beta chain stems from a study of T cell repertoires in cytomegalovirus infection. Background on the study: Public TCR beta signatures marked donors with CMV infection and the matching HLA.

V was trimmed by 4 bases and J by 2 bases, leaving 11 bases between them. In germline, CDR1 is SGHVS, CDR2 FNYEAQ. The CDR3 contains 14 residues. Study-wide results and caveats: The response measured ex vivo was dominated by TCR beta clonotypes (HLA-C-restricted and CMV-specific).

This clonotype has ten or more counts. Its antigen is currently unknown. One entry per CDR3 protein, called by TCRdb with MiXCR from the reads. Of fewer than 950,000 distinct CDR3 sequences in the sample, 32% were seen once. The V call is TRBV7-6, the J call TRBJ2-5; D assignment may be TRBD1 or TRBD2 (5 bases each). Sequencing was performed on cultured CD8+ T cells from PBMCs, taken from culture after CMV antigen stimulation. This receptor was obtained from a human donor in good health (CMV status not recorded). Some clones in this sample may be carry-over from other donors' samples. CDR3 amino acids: CASSYGGVQETQYF. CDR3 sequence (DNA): TGTGCCAGCAGCTATGGGGGAGTACAAGAGACCCAGTACTTC.